This passage covers 29 T cell receptor beta chains from one sample sequenced in a study of T cell responses to AZD1222 COVID-19 vaccine. Profiled with immunoSEQ multiplex PCR; TCRdb holds only in-frame clones, not every one. The data contain more than 250,000 clones, about 92% of them singletons. The sequencing here drew on peripheral blood, taken on day 0 of AZD1222 vaccination. Receptor source: an adult in good health.

The chain uses TRBV5-5 and TRBJ2-5, with 8 bases that match TRBD1. V trimming: 4 bases; J trimming: 1 base; junction bases outside the gene matches: 15. CDR3 size: 18 residues. CDR1 SGHKS and CDR2 YYEKEE come from the germline V gene (reference sequence). This CDR3 is CASSARQGWVGAQETQYF. The DNA of the CDR3 is TGTGCCAGCAGCGCACGACAGGGGTGGGTGGGGGCCCAAGAGACCCAGTACTTC.

The rearrangement joins TRBV7-3 to TRBJ1-1; D might be TRBD1 (6 bases). The germline gives CDR1 SGHTA, CDR2 FQGTGA. The V and J ends lost 2 bases and 6 bases respectively, with 10 bases between them. The CDR3 runs 13 residues. CDR3 sequence (DNA): TGTGCCAGCAGCTTATACAGGGACTCTGAAGCTTTCTTT. It encodes CASSLYRDSEAFF.

The rearrangement links TRBV20-1 to TRBJ1-4; tentative D call: TRBD1 (5 bases). This CDR3 comprises 13 residues. CDR1 is DFQATT, CDR2 SNEGSKA, per germline (reference sequence). V dropped 3 bases and J dropped 7 bases, with 12 bases sitting between them. CDR3 in DNA: TGCAGTGCTAGTCGGAGGGGAGGTGAAAAACTGTTTTTT. Protein sequence: CSASRRGGEKLFF.

V and J are TRBV11-2 and TRBJ2-5; maybe TRBD1 (7 bases). The CDR3 is 15 residues long. Between the trimmed V and J ends, which lost 4 bases and 1 base, there was a span of 13 bases. Germline V gene sequence: CDR1 SGHAT, CDR2 FQNNGV. The CDR3 DNA sequence: TGTGCCAGCAGCTGGAGGGGGCCCACCCAAGAGACCCAGTACTTC. Its translation is CASSWRGPTQETQYF.

The sample holds one count of this clone. This rearrangement joins TRBV27 to TRBJ2-1; TRBD2 matches at 9 bases. CDR3 length: 16 amino acids. Germline V gene lookup returns CDR1 MNHEY and CDR2 SMNVEV (reference sequence). J gave up 0 bases and V 5 bases, and 5 bases lay outside the gene matches. CDR3 sequence reads: CASSAASGDSYNEQFF. The CDR3, as DNA: TGTGCCAGCAGTGCAGCTAGCGGGGACTCCTACAATGAGCAGTTCTTC.

The J gene is TRBJ2-3, the V gene TRBV2; the D call may be TRBD1 or TRBD2 (7 bases each). The CDR3 is 15 amino acids. V lost 4 bases and J lost 4, with 15 bases in between. Per germline, CDR1 SNHLY and CDR2 FYNNEI. CDR3 in amino acids: CASSAGGRASDTQYF. The CDR3, as DNA: TGTGCCAGCAGTGCAGGGGGGAGGGCCTCAGATACGCAGTATTTT.

J is TRBJ1-1 and V is TRBV28, with 9 bases identical to TRBD1. The CDR3 is made up of 16 amino acids. In germline, CDR1 is MDHEN, CDR2 SYDVKM. V dropped 7 bases and J dropped 5; count of bases not matched to a gene: 14. This CDR3 is CASTSLPQGADTEAFF. The CDR3 region has the DNA TGTGCCAGCACCTCCCTCCCACAGGGGGCAGATACTGAAGCTTTCTTT.

The rearrangement links TRBV5-1 to TRBJ1-2; D remains ambiguous. Germline-derived CDR1 and CDR2 are SGHRS and YFSETQ. The CDR3 totals 13 residues. V was pared by 4 bases and J by 1 base, with 8 bases between. The CDR3 sequence is CASSPDNNYGYTF. The DNA for the CDR3 is TGCGCCAGCAGCCCTGACAATAACTATGGCTACACCTTC.

The CDR3 loop reads CASSPIRGDTEAFF. CDR3 DNA: TGTGCCAGCAGCCCGATTAGGGGGGACACTGAAGCTTTCTTT. The chain has TRBV5-4 and TRBJ1-1, with D maybe TRBD1 (6 bases). CDR3 length: 14 amino acids. Trimming pared 4 bases from V and 3 bases from J, leaving 13 bases between. Germline V lookup: CDR1 SGHNT, CDR2 YYREEE (reference sequence).

CDR3 sequence (DNA): TGTGCCGGACGGGAGTCGGGGAGTGGCTACACCTTC. Translating gives CAGRESGSGYTF. The chain joins TRBV6-6 to TRBJ1-2, with D uncertain. V lost 11 bases and J lost 7, with 17 bases in between. The CDR3 loop spans 12 amino acids. Germline values: CDR1 MNHNY, CDR2 SVGAGI (reference sequence).

DNA for the CDR3: TGTGCCAGCAGTACACAGGGGGCTCGGGAGACCCAGTACTTC. Its translation is CASSTQGARETQYF. The chain combines TRBV6-2 or TRBV6-3 with TRBJ2-5; the match to TRBD1 covers 9 bases. Looked up from germline, CDR1 is MNHEY and CDR2 is SVGEGT. CDR3 length equals 14 residues. V shed 5 bases and J 5 bases; nucleotides not matched to a gene: 6.

The gene calls are TRBV6-4 and TRBJ2-3, with TRBD1 as a possible D gene (5 bases). This CDR3 is 13 amino acids long. Trimming removed 6 bases from V and 4 bases from J, with 11 bases in between. The germline gives CDR1 MRHNA, CDR2 SNTAGT. The CDR3 region has the DNA TGTGCCAGCAGCGGAGACAGAGCAGATACGCAGTATTTT. Its protein is CASSGDRADTQYF.

The chain recombines TRBV28 with TRBJ1-6, with 12 bases matching TRBD1. V lost 4 bases and J lost 9; bases outside the gene matches: 4. Germline-derived CDR1 and CDR2 are MDHEN and SYDVKM. The CDR3 totals 15 residues. This chain's CDR3 is CASSWGQGAGSPLHF. In DNA form, the CDR3 reads TGTGCCAGCAGTTGGGGACAGGGGGCGGGTTCACCCCTCCACTTT.

This clone is a singleton in its sample. The chain recombines TRBV28 with TRBJ1-5; D is perhaps TRBD1 (6 bases). The CDR3 is 16 residues long. Per the germline V gene, CDR1 is MDHEN and CDR2 is SYDVKM. The V end lost 0 bases, the J end lost 2 bases, and 11 bases lay between the germline ends. The CDR3 DNA follows: TGTGCCAGCAGTTTATGGGGCAGGGGAGGCAATCAGCCCCAGCATTTT. This translates into CASSLWGRGGNQPQHF.

The chain recombines TRBV5-1 with TRBJ1-1; D is ambiguous. V lost 0 bases to trimming and J lost 3 bases, with 3 bases between them. The CDR3 is 12 amino acids. Germline V CDR1 and CDR2: SGHRS, YFSETQ. The chain's CDR3 is CASSLDYTEAFF. The DNA of the CDR3 is TGCGCCAGCAGCTTGGACTACACTGAAGCTTTCTTT.

The chain uses TRBV6-5 and TRBJ1-2, with D possibly TRBD1 on 6 matching bases. CDR1 is MNHEY, CDR2 SVGAGI, per germline. V lost 2 bases to trimming and J lost 4 bases, with 14 bases between them. CDR3 length equals 15 residues. CDR3 region: CASSYSRDIIYGYTF. The CDR3 coding sequence is TGTGCCAGCAGTTACAGCCGGGACATTATCTATGGCTACACCTTC.

The chain uses TRBV7-2 and TRBJ1-2, with D perhaps matching TRBD1 (6 bases). CDR3 length: 15 amino acids. Germline-derived CDR1 and CDR2 are SGHTA and FQGNSA. V lost 1 base and J lost 3, with 12 bases in between. Here the CDR3 reads CASSLGSTGYYGYTF. The CDR3 coding sequence is TGTGCCAGCAGCTTAGGGAGCACAGGGTACTATGGCTACACCTTC. The full variable domain, its missing parts supplied by reference TRBV7-2 and TRBJ1-2, is GAGVSQSPSNKVTEKGKDVELRCDPISGHTALYWYRQSLGQGLEFLIYFQGNSAPDKSGLPSDRFSAERTGGSVSTLTIQRTQQEDSAVYLCASSLGSTGYYGYTFGSGTRLTVV.

This clone was detected once. The CDR3 sequence is CASTQPLSSYEQYF. CDR3 in DNA: TGTGCCAGCACCCAGCCCCTGAGCTCCTACGAGCAGTACTTC. The chain uses TRBV28 and TRBJ2-7; the D is unclear. The CDR3 spans 14 residues. Germline V gives CDR1 MDHEN, CDR2 SYDVKM. Deletions cut 7 bases from V and 0 bases from J, with 13 bases between.

The chain joins TRBV5-1 to TRBJ2-1; 13 nucleotides match TRBD2. Germline loops: CDR1 SGHRS, CDR2 YFSETQ. The CDR3 has 17 amino acids. Trimming at V came to 5 bases and at J to 4 bases, leaving 9 bases not matched to a gene. This CDR3 is CASSRTSGSRGYNEQFF. The CDR3 DNA reads TGCGCCAGCAGTCGGACTAGCGGGAGTCGGGGATACAATGAGCAGTTCTTC.

The CDR3 coding sequence is TGTGCCAGTTCCGAGGGAGGGGTGACTAATGAAAAACTGTTTTTT. It specifies CASSEGGVTNEKLFF. This sequence joins TRBV19 and TRBJ1-4, with TRBD1 as a possible D gene (5 bases). Trimming stripped 8 bases from V and 2 bases from J, with 15 bases between. The CDR3 is 15 residues long. Germline V gives CDR1 LNHDA, CDR2 SQIVND (reference sequence).

The chain couples TRBV28 to TRBJ1-5, with 7 bases matching TRBD1. Germline lookup yields CDR1 MDHEN and CDR2 SYDVKM. The CDR3 extends over 16 amino acids. The V segment lost 6 bases and the J segment 6 bases; nucleotides outside the gene matches: 14. The CDR3 here is CASSAGDEGAGQPQHF. DNA of the CDR3: TGTGCCAGCAGCGCGGGGGACGAGGGGGCAGGTCAGCCCCAGCATTTT. The full variable domain, in which reference TRBV28 and TRBJ1-5 provide the parts outside the CDR3, is DVKVTQSSRYLVKRTGEKVFLECVQDMDHENMFWYRQDPGLGLRLIYFSYDVKMKEKGDIPEGYSVSREKKERFSLILESASTNQTSMYLCASSAGDEGAGQPQHFGDGTRLSIL.

This chain uses TRBV16 with TRBJ2-3; 9 bases agree with TRBD1. J was trimmed by 4 bases and V by 2 bases; bases with no gene match: 7. Germline loops: CDR1 KGHSY, CDR2 FQNENV. The CDR3 extends over 16 amino acids. DNA for the CDR3: TGTGCCAGCAGCCAAGGGACAGGGAGACATTCAGATACGCAGTATTTT. Translating gives CASSQGTGRHSDTQYF. Filled out from reference TRBV16 and TRBJ2-3, the complete variable domain reads GEEVAQTPKHLVRGEGQKAKLYCAPIKGHSYVFWYQQVLKNEFKFLISFQNENVFDETGMPKERFSAKCLPNSPCSLEIQATKLEDSAVYFCASSQGTGRHSDTQYFGPGTRLTVL.

This clone occurred a few times. This rearrangement joins TRBV7-9 to TRBJ2-1, with a possible D match to TRBD1 (5 bases). V lost 6 bases and J 0 bases, leaving 12 bases between the germline ends. CDR1 and CDR2 (germline): SEHNR, FQNEAQ (reference sequence). The CDR3 is made up of 15 amino acids. CDR3 sequence reads: CASRPRQNSYNEQFF. The CDR3 DNA reads TGTGCCAGCAGGCCTAGACAGAACTCCTACAATGAGCAGTTCTTC.

The rearrangement uses TRBV24-1 and TRBJ2-3; no clear D gene. Germline lookup yields CDR1 KGHDR and CDR2 SFDVKD. V lost 12 bases to trimming and J lost 0 bases, with 12 bases between them. There are 13 residues in the CDR3. The CDR3 DNA sequence: TGTGCCCCCATGGGGTCTAGCACAGATACGCAGTATTTT. This translates into CAPMGSSTDTQYF.

This rearrangement joins TRBV15 to TRBJ2-7; possible D gene TRBD2, 5 bases. This CDR3 region has 14 residues. Trimming cost V 3 bases and J 7 bases, with 16 bases left between them. Per the germline V gene, CDR1 is LNHNV and CDR2 is YYDKDF (reference sequence). CDR3 sequence reads: CATSSQPSGGEQYF. Written as DNA, the CDR3 is TGTGCCACCAGCAGCCAGCCATCCGGCGGGGAGCAGTACTTC. Combining the CDR3 with reference TRBV15 and TRBJ2-7 gives the whole variable domain DAMVIQNPRYQVTQFGKPVTLSCSQTLNHNVMYWYQQKSSQAPKLLFHYYDKDFNNEADTPDNFQSRRPNTSFCFLDIRSPGLGDTAMYLCATSSQPSGGEQYFGPGTRLTVT.

The V gene is TRBV3-1 (or the pseudogene TRBV3-2), the J gene TRBJ1-1; no definite D call. In germline, CDR1 is LGHDT, CDR2 YNNKEL (reference sequence). Trimming stripped 3 bases from V and 4 bases from J, with 12 bases between. This CDR3 spans 14 amino acids. The CDR3 is CASSQSGRATEAFF. The CDR3 DNA sequence: TGTGCCAGCAGCCAGAGTGGCCGAGCCACTGAAGCTTTCTTT.

The chain is built from TRBV2 and TRBJ2-7; D unclear. The germline V gene has CDR1 SNHLY and CDR2 FYNNEI. This CDR3 has 12 residues. V lost 7 bases, J lost 4 bases, and 11 bases lay in between. CDR3 in amino acids: CASTSKDYEQYF. CDR3 DNA sequence: TGTGCCAGCACCTCTAAGGATTACGAGCAGTACTTC.

The chain couples TRBV10-3 to TRBJ1-2; D gene unclear. V was clipped by 0 bases and J by 2 bases, with 13 bases between them. This CDR3 contains 16 residues. Germline values: CDR1 ENHRY, CDR2 SYGVKD. The DNA of the CDR3 is TGTGCCATCAGTGAGTCGAATACTCTAGCCAACTATGGCTACACCTTC. This codes for CAISESNTLANYGYTF.

The chain has TRBV4-1 and TRBJ2-5; D not certain. Trimming cost V 0 bases and J 2 bases, with 10 bases left between them. The CDR3 length is 15 residues. Per germline, CDR1 MGHRA and CDR2 YSYEKL. The DNA of the CDR3 is TGCGCCAGCAGCCAAGATGTCGGGTGGCAAGAGACCCAGTACTTC. Its protein is CASSQDVGWQETQYF.